This T cell receptor beta chain is drawn from a study of post-analysis software for immune sequencing data. Germline V gene sequence: CDR1 WSHSY, CDR2 SAAADI. Trimming took 7 bases from V and 5 from J, leaving 18 bases between them. The CDR3 length is 14 residues. Carried by the TCR beta cDNA libraries were unique molecular identifiers. Roughly 500,000 cDNA molecules were obtained from about 0.98 to 11 million T cells. Each CDR3 protein is one row after TCRdb ran MiXCR on the PCR reads. The sample records 350,000 to 450,000 distinct CDR3 sequences, approximately 37% being singletons. There are a few counts of this clonotype. Its antigen is still unknown. Study conclusions and caveats: Relative to controls, patients with multiple sclerosis showed significantly lower normalized Chao1 diversity. Controls had lower frequencies than patients of four or five TRBV segments, which included TRBV5-6, TRBV5-1 and TRBV20-1.

This receptor was taken from a girl aged 2 to 10 with multiple sclerosis. The V and J genes are TRBV10-2 and TRBJ2-7, with D hard to call. The source material was blood. CDR3 loop: CASKAVIGPDEQYF. In DNA form, the CDR3 reads TGCGCCAGCAAGGCGGTAATAGGACCAGACGAGCAGTACTTC.